These T cell receptor beta chains were read from a single sample in a study of post-analysis software for immune sequencing data. MiXCR was run by TCRdb on the PCR reads, yielding one entry per CDR3 protein. The table includes 820,000 or so distinct CDR3 sequences, around 53% detected once. The sequencing sample was made of blood. All receptors derive from a girl aged 10-17 years with multiple sclerosis. Both conserved end residues are part of each CDR3. A D gene is named only where the DNA matches it firmly. Only part of the rows carry a size: once, few, many, or a class if the clone is expanded.

>TRBD1|TRBV7-3|few|TRBJ2-3
TGTGCCAGCAGCTTAGATGGCCGCTTGGGACAGGGAAGAACAGATACGCAGTATTTT
CASSLDGRLGQGRTDTQYF
>TRBD2|TRBV7-2|few|TRBJ2-1
TGTGCCAGCAGCTATTGGCGGGGGGGCCGCGATGAGCAGTTCTTC
CASSYWRGGRDEQFF
>TRBD1|TRBV14|NA|TRBJ2-7
TGTGCCAGCAGCCCCCTAACCTGGACAGGGGGCAGGTACGAGCAGTACTTC
CASSPLTWTGGRYEQYF
>NA|TRBV6-1|NA|TRBJ2-6
TGTGCCCGCAGTGAAATAGGAACTGGGGCCAACGTCCTGACTTTC
CARSEIGTGANVLTF
>NA|TRBV6-5|few|TRBJ1-6
TGTGCCAGCAGTTACTCCAGGGAAAGGGGGAATTCACCCCTCCACTTT
CASSYSRERGNSPLHF
>TRBD1|TRBV6-5|NA|TRBJ2-3
TGTGCCAGCAGTCTGCTCGGGGGACAGGGAAGCACAGATACGCAGTATTTT
CASSLLGGQGSTDTQYF
>TRBD1|TRBV5-1|NA|TRBJ2-1
TGCGCCAGCAGCTTGACAGGGGATGCTTACAATGAGCAGTTCTTC
CASSLTGDAYNEQFF
>NA|TRBV9|NA|TRBJ2-5
TGTGCCAGCAGCGTAGGAACAGGCAAACCCCAAGAGACCCAGTACTTC
CASSVGTGKPQETQYF
>NA|TRBV5-1|NA|TRBJ2-3
TGCGCCAGCAGCCCTCGTGGGGCGAGCGTATACACAGATACGCAGTATTTT
CASSPRGASVYTDTQYF
>NA|TRBV28|NA|TRBJ2-3
TGTGCCACCCAAATGGGGGGCTACACAGATACGCAGTATTTT
CATQMGGYTDTQYF
>NA|TRBV7-3|NA|TRBJ2-3
TGTGCCAGCAGCTTAATGGCGGGACCGGTGGATACGCAGTATTTT
CASSLMAGPVDTQYF
>NA|TRBV30|NA|TRBJ2-5
TGTGCCTCGACTAAACAGGGCCGTGAGGGGCAGTACTTC
CASTKQGREGQYF
>NA|TRBV5-1|once|TRBJ2-7
TGCGCCAGCAGCTTGACCCCGGGGGGCCCTACCTACGAGCAGTACTTC
CASSLTPGGPTYEQYF
>TRBD2|TRBV27|NA|TRBJ2-7
TGTGCCAGCAGCCTCCGGGGCGGGGGTGGAGAGCAGTACTTC
CASSLRGGGGEQYF
>NA|TRBV5-1|few|TRBJ2-3
TGCGCCAGCAGCTTGAGACAGCGAGATACGCAGTATTTT
CASSLRQRDTQYF
>NA|TRBV29-1|NA|TRBJ2-1
TGCAGCGTTCGGGTTCGTCGGGCCAACCTATACAATGAGCAGTTCTTC
CSVRVRRANLYNEQFF
>TRBD2|TRBV14|NA|TRBJ2-3
TGTGCCAGCAGCCAAGTATCGGGGGGAACGGGTACGCAGTATTTT
CASSQVSGGTGTQYF
>NA|TRBV3-1|NA|TRBJ2-3
TGTGCCAGCAGCGTGGAGCAACCTGGCGCAGATACGCAGTATTTT
CASSVEQPGADTQYF
>TRBD1|TRBV6-5|few|TRBJ1-5
TGTGCCAGCAGTTATTTGGGGACAGGGGGCGTAGGGGGCAATCAGCCCCAGCATTTT
CASSYLGTGGVGGNQPQHF
>TRBD1|TRBV6-5|NA|TRBJ2-6
TGTGCCAGCATCGACAGGGCTGGGGCCAACGTCCTGACTTTC
CASIDRAGANVLTF
>TRBD1|TRBV12-3/TRBV12-4|NA|TRBJ1-2
TGTGCCAGCAGTCGGGACAGGGGACTCCTCATCTATAGCTACACCTTC
CASSRDRGLLIYSYTF
>NA|TRBV6-1|NA|TRBJ1-1
TGTGCCAGCAGTAGTTTACCAGAGAACACTGAAGCTTTCTTT
CASSSLPENTEAFF
>TRBD1|TRBV7-9|few|TRBJ2-5
TGTGCCAGCAGCTACCGACAGGGGGTGGATGAGACCCAGTACTTC
CASSYRQGVDETQYF
>NA|TRBV12-3/TRBV12-4|NA|TRBJ2-7
TGTGCCAGCAGTTTAGCCCTCGGGACCAATTCCTACGAGCAGTACTTC
CASSLALGTNSYEQYF
>TRBD1|TRBV6-6|few|TRBJ1-5
TGTGCCAGCATAGGGACAGGGAAACAGCCCCAGCATTTT
CASIGTGKQPQHF
>NA|TRBV10-3|few|TRBJ1-5
TGTGCCATCAAAAAGGAGGGGGAAGATCAGCCCCAGCATTTT
CAIKKEGEDQPQHF
>TRBD1|TRBV14|NA|TRBJ1-2
TGTGCCAGCAGCCAAGAGACAGGGGCCGACTATGGCTACACCTTC
CASSQETGADYGYTF
>NA|TRBV20-1|NA|TRBJ2-5
TGCAGTGCTAGAGCCCCCGGGACGGCCAAAGAGACCCAGTACTTC
CSARAPGTAKETQYF
>TRBD1|TRBV12-3/TRBV12-4|NA|TRBJ1-6
TGTGCCAGCAGAACAGGGGGCACTTCACCCCTCCACTTT
CASRTGGTSPLHF
>NA|TRBV5-1|NA|TRBJ1-2
TGCGCCAGCAGCTCAGAGGGTCGCCAGGGATACGGCTACACCTTC
CASSSEGRQGYGYTF
>TRBD2|TRBV9|NA|TRBJ2-3
TGTGCCAGCAGCGTAGAGGGACTAGCGCGAACGCAGTATTTT
CASSVEGLARTQYF
>TRBD2|TRBV2|NA|TRBJ2-7
TGTGCCAGCAAGGGTAATAGCGGGACGAGCTCCTACGAGCAGTACTTC
CASKGNSGTSSYEQYF
>TRBD2|TRBV5-1|NA|TRBJ2-5
TGCGCCAGCAGCTTAGCTATAGCGGGGACCCAAGAGACCCAGTACTTC
CASSLAIAGTQETQYF
>TRBD1|TRBV20-1|many|TRBJ2-7
TGCAGTGCTAGAGCAGGGGGAGAGCAGTACTTC
CSARAGGEQYF
>NA|TRBV29-1|few|TRBJ2-2
TGCAGCGTTGAAGCCCTCCGAAGCGGTAGCACCGGGGAGCTGTTTTTT
CSVEALRSGSTGELFF
>TRBD1|TRBV20-1|NA|TRBJ1-1
TGCAGTGCTAGGAGGGACAGTAACACTGAAGCTTTCTTT
CSARRDSNTEAFF
>TRBD1|TRBV27|NA|TRBJ1-2
TGTGCCAGCAGTTTGGGACAGAACCCCTATGGCTACACCTTC
CASSLGQNPYGYTF
>NA|TRBV7-3|NA|TRBJ2-1
TGTGCCAGCAGCTTATCCGTACAGGGCCAGCAGTTCTTC
CASSLSVQGQQFF
>NA|TRBV6-5|NA|TRBJ2-7
TGTGCCAGCAGTTACAGGAGCTCCTACGAGCAGTACTTC
CASSYRSSYEQYF
>TRBD2|TRBV5-1|NA|TRBJ2-1
TGCGCCAGCAGATCCCTAGCGGCGACGAACAATGAGCAGTTCTTC
CASRSLAATNNEQFF
>TRBD1|TRBV4-2|NA|TRBJ2-7
TGTGCCAGCAGCCCCACGGGACAGGGATACTACGAGCAGTACTTC
CASSPTGQGYYEQYF
>NA|TRBV6-5|NA|TRBJ2-7
TGTGCCAGCAGCATCCGGGACACAGGCTACGAGCAGTACTTC
CASSIRDTGYEQYF
>NA|TRBV7-9|NA|TRBJ1-6
TGTGCCAGCAGCATAAACGCGGCAGATAATTCACCCCTCCACTTT
CASSINAADNSPLHF
>NA|TRBV4-2|NA|TRBJ2-7
TGTGCCAGCAGCCAAGAAAGGCTAGCGCCCGAGCAGTACTTC
CASSQERLAPEQYF
>TRBD1|TRBV27|few|TRBJ1-2
TGTGCCAGCAGTATGTCACAGGGGGCTGGGTTTAACTATGGCTACACCTTC
CASSMSQGAGFNYGYTF
>NA|TRBV5-1|NA|TRBJ2-7
TGCGCCAGCCATAGCGGCCTGACCTACGAGCAGTACTTC
CASHSGLTYEQYF
>NA|TRBV5-1|NA|TRBJ2-1
TGCGCCAGCAGCTTGACCCCGGATGAGCAGTTCTTC
CASSLTPDEQFF
>NA|TRBV7-9|NA|TRBJ2-6
TGTGCCAGCAGCTTCCACACGCCTATGGGGGCCAACGTCCTGACTTTC
CASSFHTPMGANVLTF
>NA|TRBV20-1|NA|TRBJ2-1
TGCAGTGCTAGATGGCGGGATACCTACAATGAGCAGTTCTTC
CSARWRDTYNEQFF
>NA|TRBV5-1|NA|TRBJ2-1
TGCGCCACCACACTCTCGGGGAGGACCTACAATGAGCAGTTCTTC
CATTLSGRTYNEQFF
>NA|TRBV15|NA|TRBJ2-4
TGTGCCACCAGCCCCCAAGGGGTGGGTTCCTATGAGCAGTACTTC
CATSPQGVGSYEQYF
>NA|TRBV5-1|few|TRBJ2-3
TGCGCCAGCAGCTTGGCGACAGTTCTCTTCGATACGCAGTATTTT
CASSLATVLFDTQYF
>TRBD2|TRBV20-1|once|TRBJ2-7
TGCAGTGCTAGAGTCCCCCCGGTGCTAGCGGGAGGTTTTAGCGACGAGCAGTACTTC
CSARVPPVLAGGFSDEQYF
>NA|TRBV20-1|NA|TRBJ2-1
TGCAGTGCTAAATTCGGCGGCTCGAGCTCCTACAATGAGCAGTTCTTC
CSAKFGGSSSYNEQFF
>NA|TRBV5-1|NA|TRBJ2-7
TGCGCCAGCAGCACAATGCAGGGGGGCTACGAGCAGTACTTC
CASSTMQGGYEQYF
>NA|TRBV27|NA|TRBJ2-6
TGTGCCAGCACCCTACTTCCGGGGTCTGGGGCCAACGTCCTGACTTTC
CASTLLPGSGANVLTF
>NA|TRBV10-3|many|TRBJ2-7
TGTGCCATCAGTGAGCAGGGCGGCTACGAGCAGTACTTC
CAISEQGGYEQYF
>NA|TRBV7-9|NA|TRBJ2-7
TGTGCCAGCAGCTTAGGCGCCCCCTCGGACGAGCAGTACTTC
CASSLGAPSDEQYF
>TRBD2|TRBV11-2|NA|TRBJ2-3
TGTGCCAGCAGCTTTAGGTGGGGACTAGCGGGAGGAGTAGATACGCAGTATTTT
CASSFRWGLAGGVDTQYF